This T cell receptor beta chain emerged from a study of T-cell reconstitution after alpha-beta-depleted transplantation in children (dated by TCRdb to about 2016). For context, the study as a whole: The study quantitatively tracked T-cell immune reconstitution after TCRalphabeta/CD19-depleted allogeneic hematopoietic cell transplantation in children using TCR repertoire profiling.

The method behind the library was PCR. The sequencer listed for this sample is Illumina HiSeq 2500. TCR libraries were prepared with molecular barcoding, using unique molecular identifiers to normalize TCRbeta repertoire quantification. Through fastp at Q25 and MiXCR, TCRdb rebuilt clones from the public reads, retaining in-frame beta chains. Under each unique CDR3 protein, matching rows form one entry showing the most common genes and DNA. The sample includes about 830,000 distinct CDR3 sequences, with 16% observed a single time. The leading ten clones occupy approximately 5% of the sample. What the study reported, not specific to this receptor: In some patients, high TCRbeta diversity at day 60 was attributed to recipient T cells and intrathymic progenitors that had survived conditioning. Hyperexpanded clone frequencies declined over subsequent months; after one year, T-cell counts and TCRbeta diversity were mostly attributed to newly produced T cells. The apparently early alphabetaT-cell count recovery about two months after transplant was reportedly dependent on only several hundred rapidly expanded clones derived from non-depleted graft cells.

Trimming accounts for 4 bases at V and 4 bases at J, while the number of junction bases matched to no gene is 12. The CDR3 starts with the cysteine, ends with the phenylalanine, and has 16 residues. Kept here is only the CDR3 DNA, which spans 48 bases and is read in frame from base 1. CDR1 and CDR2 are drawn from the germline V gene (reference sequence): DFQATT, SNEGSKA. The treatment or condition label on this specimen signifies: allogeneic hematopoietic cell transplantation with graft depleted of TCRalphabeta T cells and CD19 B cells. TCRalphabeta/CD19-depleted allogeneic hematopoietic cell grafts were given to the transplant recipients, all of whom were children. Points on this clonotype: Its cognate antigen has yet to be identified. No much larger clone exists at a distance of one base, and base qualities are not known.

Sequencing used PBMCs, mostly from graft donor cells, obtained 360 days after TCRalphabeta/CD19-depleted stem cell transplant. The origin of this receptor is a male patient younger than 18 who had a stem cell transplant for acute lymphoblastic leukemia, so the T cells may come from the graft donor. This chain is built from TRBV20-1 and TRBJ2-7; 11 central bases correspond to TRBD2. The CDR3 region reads CSAKGRIAGGRYEQYF. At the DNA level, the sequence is TGCAGTGCTAAGGGCCGGATAGCGGGAGGGCGATACGAGCAGTACTTC.